The clone carrying this T cell receptor beta chain has just a few counts. Its cognate antigen is unknown. The data were taken from a study of OX40 agonist ivuxolimab in advanced cancers. Study-level results: Also present in some nonresponders was a low level of normalized T-cell clonal expansion. With doses of 0.1-3.0 mg/kg, partial responders showed among the lowest clonal expansion.

Germline CDR1 is PRHDT and CDR2 is FYEKMQ (reference sequence). This CDR3 is 13 amino acids long. The V and J ends lost 0 bases and 8 bases respectively, with 10 bases between them. The cohort excluded patients with autoimmune disease history or systemic immunosuppression. Profiled with immunoSEQ multiplex PCR; TCRdb holds only in-frame clones, not every one. The profile covers more than 55,000 clones, with roughly 92% appearing a single time and roughly 13% taken by the ten largest. The sample here was CD4+ or CD8+ T cells sorted from blood, taken in a trial of the OX40 agonist ivuxolimab. V gene TRBV13 combines with J gene TRBJ1-2, with D unresolved. The receptor was derived from an adult with an advanced solid tumor such as melanoma, head and neck, liver or kidney cancer. CDR3 nucleotide sequence: TGTGCCAGCAGCTTAGGCCGAAGTGGGGGCTACACCTTC. It codes for CASSLGRSGGYTF.